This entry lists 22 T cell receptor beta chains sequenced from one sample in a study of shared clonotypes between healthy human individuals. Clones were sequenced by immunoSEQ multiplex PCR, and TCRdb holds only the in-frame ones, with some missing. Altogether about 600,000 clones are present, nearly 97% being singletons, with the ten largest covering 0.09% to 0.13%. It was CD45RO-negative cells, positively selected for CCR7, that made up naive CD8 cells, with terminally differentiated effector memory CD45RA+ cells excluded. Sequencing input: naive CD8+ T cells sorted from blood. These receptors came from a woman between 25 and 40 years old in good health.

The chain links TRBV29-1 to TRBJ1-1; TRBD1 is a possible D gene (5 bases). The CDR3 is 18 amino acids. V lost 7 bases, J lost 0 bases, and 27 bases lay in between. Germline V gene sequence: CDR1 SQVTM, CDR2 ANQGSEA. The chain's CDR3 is CSAAGRLGDERMNTEAFF. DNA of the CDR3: TGCAGCGCCGCGGGCAGGCTCGGGGACGAAAGAATGAACACTGAAGCTTTCTTT.

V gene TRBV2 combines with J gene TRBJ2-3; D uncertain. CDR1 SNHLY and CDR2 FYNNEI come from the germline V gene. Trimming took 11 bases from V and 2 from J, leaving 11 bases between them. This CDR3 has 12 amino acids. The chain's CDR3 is CAGLEITDTQYF. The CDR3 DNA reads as TGTGCCGGCTTGGAAATCACAGATACGCAGTATTTT.

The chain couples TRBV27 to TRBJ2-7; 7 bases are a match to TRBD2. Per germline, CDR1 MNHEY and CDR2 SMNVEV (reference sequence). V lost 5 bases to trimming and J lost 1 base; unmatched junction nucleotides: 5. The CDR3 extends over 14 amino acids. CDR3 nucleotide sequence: TGTGCCAGCAGTACCATCGGGGGGTCCTACGAGCAGTACTTC. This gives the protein CASSTIGGSYEQYF.

CDR3 DNA sequence: TGTGCCAGCAGTTTACCTCCGACTAGCGGAACCGCCGGCACAGATACGCAGTATTTT. Translated: CASSLPPTSGTAGTDTQYF. The rearrangement uses TRBV28 and TRBJ2-3; TRBD2 matches at 9 bases. Germline CDR1 is MDHEN and CDR2 is SYDVKM. This CDR3 contains 19 residues. With V trimmed by 2 bases and J by 1 base, 13 bases remained unmatched. Together with reference TRBV28 and TRBJ2-3, the CDR3 gives the full variable domain: DVKVTQSSRYLVKRTGEKVFLECVQDMDHENMFWYRQDPGLGLRLIYFSYDVKMKEKGDIPEGYSVSREKKERFSLILESASTNQTSMYLCASSLPPTSGTAGTDTQYFGPGTRLTVL.

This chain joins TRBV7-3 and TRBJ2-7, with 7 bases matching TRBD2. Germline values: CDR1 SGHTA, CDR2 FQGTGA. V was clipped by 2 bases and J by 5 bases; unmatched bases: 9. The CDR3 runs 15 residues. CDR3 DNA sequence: TGTGCCAGCAGCTTAGAGGGGAGGGCTGGGAACGAGCAGTACTTC. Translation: CASSLEGRAGNEQYF.

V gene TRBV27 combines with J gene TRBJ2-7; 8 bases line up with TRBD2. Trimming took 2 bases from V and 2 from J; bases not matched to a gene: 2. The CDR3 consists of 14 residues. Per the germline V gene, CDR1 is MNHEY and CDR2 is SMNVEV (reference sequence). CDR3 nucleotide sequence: TGTGCCAGCAGTTTACCGGGAGGGACCTACGAGCAGTACTTC. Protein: CASSLPGGTYEQYF.

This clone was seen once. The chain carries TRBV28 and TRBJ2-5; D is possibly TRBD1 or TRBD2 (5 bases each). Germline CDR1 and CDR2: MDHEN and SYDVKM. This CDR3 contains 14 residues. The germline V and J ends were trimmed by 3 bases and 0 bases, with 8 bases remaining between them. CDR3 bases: TGTGCCAGCAGTTTTAGGGGAGACCAAGAGACCCAGTACTTC. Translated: CASSFRGDQETQYF.

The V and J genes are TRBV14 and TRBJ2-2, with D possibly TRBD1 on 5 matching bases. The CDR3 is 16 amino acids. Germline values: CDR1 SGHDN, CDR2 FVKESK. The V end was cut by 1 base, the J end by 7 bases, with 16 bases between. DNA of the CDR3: TGTGCCAGCAGCCAAGCCCGAAGGGGTGGCGGCGGGGAGCTGTTTTTT. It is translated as CASSQARRGGGGELFF.

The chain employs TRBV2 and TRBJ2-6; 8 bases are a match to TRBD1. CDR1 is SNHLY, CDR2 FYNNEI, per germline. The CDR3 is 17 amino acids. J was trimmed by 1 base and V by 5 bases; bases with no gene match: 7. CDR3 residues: CASSQDRGLSGANVLTF. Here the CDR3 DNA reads TGTGCCAGCAGTCAAGACAGGGGCCTTTCTGGGGCCAACGTCCTGACTTTC.

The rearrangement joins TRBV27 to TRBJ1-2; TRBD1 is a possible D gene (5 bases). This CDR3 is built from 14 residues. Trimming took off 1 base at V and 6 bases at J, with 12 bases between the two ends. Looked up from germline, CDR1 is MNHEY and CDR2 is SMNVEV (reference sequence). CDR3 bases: TGTGCCAGCAGTTTATTCCAGGGTAGTGATGGCTACACCTTC. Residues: CASSLFQGSDGYTF.

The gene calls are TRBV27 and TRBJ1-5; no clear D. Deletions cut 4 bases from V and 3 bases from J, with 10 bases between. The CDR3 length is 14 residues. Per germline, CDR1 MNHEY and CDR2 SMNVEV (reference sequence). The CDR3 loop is CASSSDLYNQPQHF. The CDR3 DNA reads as TGTGCCAGCAGTTCCGACCTTTACAATCAGCCCCAGCATTTT.

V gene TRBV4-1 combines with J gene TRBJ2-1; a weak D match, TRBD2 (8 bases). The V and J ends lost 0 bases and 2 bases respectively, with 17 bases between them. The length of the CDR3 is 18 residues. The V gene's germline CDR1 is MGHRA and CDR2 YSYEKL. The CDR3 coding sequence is TGCGCCAGCAGCCAAGAAAATAGCGGGACAGTGACCTACAATGAGCAGTTCTTC. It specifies CASSQENSGTVTYNEQFF.

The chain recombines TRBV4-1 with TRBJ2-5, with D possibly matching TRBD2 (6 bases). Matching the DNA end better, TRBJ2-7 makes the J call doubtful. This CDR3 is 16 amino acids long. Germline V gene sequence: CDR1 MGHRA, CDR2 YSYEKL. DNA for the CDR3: TGCGCCAGCAGCCAATCGCTAATTGGAGGGGCCTACGAGCAGTACTTC. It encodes CASSQSLIGGAYEQYF.

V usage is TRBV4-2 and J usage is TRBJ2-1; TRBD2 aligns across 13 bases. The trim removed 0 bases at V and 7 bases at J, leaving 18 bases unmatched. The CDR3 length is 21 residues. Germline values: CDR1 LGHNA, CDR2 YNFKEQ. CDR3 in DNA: TGTGCCAGCAGCCAAGAATGGTCTGGACTAGCGGGAGCCGCCGGAAGAAATGAGCAGTTCTTC. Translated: CASSQEWSGLAGAAGRNEQFF.

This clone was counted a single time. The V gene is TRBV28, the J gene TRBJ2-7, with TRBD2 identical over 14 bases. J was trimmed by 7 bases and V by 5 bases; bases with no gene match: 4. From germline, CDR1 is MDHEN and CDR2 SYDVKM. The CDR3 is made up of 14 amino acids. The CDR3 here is CASSGTSGRGEQYF. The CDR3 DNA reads TGTGCCAGCAGTGGGACTAGCGGGAGAGGAGAGCAGTACTTC. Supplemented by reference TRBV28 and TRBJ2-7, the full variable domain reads DVKVTQSSRYLVKRTGEKVFLECVQDMDHENMFWYRQDPGLGLRLIYFSYDVKMKEKGDIPEGYSVSREKKERFSLILESASTNQTSMYLCASSGTSGRGEQYFGPGTRLTVT.

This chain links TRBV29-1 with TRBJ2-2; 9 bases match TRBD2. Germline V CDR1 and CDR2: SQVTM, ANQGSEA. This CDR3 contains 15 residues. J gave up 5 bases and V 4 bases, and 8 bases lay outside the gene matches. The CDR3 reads CSVGVFTSGTGELFF. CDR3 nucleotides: TGCAGCGTTGGGGTGTTTACTAGCGGGACCGGGGAGCTGTTTTTT.

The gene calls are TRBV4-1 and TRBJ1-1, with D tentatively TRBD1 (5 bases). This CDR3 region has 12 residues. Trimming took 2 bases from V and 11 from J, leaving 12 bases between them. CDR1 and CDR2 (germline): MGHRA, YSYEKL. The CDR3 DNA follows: TGCGCCAGCAGCCAAACCGACAGAGTCGCTTTCTTT. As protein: CASSQTDRVAFF.

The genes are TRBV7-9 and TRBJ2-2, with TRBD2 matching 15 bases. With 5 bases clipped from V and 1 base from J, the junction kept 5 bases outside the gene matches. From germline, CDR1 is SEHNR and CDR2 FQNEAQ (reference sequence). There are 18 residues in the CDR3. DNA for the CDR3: TGTGCCAGCAGCCTCCGGACTAGCGGGAGGGAGAACACCGGGGAGCTGTTTTTT. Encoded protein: CASSLRTSGRENTGELFF. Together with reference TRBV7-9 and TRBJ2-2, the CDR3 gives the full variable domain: DTGVSQNPRHKITKRGQNVTFRCDPISEHNRLYWYRQTLGQGPEFLTYFQNEAQLEKSRLLSDRFSAERPKGSFSTLEIQRTEQGDSAMYLCASSLRTSGRENTGELFFGEGSRLTVL.

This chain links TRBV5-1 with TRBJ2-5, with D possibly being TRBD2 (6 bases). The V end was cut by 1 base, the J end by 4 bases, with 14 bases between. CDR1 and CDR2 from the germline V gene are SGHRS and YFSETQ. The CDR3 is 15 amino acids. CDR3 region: CASSLLPGRGETQYF. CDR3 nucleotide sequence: TGCGCCAGCAGCTTGTTACCGGGGCGGGGAGAGACCCAGTACTTC.

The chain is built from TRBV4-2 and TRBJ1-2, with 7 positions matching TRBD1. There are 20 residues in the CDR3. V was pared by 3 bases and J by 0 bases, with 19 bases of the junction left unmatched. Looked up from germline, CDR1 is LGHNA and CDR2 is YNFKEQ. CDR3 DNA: TGTGCCAGCAGCCAGGAAGCACAGGGGTACCACGAGGGGGCTAACTATGGCTACACCTTC. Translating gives CASSQEAQGYHEGANYGYTF.

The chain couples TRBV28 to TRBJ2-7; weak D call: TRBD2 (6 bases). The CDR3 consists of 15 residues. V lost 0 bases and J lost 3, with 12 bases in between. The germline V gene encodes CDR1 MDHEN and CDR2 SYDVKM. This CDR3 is CASSLWAGSGYEQYF. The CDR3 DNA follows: TGTGCCAGCAGTTTATGGGCGGGGTCAGGCTACGAGCAGTACTTC.

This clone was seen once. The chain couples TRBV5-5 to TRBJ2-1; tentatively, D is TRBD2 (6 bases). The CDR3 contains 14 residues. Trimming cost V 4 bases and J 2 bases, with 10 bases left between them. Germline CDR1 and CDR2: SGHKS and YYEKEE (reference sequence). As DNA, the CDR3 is TGTGCCAGCAGCCTCCTAGCGACCTACAATGAGCAGTTCTTC. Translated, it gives CASSLLATYNEQFF.